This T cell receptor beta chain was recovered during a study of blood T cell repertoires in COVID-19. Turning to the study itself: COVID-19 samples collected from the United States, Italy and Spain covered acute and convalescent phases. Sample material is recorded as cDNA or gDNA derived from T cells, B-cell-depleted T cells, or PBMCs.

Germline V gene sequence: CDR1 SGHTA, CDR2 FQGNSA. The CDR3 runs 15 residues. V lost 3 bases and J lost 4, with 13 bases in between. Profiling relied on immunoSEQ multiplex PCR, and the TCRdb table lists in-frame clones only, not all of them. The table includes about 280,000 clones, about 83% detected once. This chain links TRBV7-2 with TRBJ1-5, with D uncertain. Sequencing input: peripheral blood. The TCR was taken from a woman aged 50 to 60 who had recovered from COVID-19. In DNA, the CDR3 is TGTGCCAGCAGCTTTACTACGAGCGGGAATCAGCCCCAGCATTTT. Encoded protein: CASSFTTSGNQPQHF.